This entry describes one T cell receptor beta chain. The antigen is undetermined. The second PCR ran roughly 6 to 11 cycles with a sample-barcoded 5' primer and J-beta primers. TCRdb redid the calling of the 5' RACE reads with MiXCR, one entry per CDR3 protein. The sample has around 750,000 distinct CDR3 sequences, 53% seen once. The data are from a study of blood T cells in healthy people across ages. Study-wide background: Per two T cells, template switching captured roughly one barcoded beta molecule. Points from the study as a whole: The study found more naive CD4+ cells and higher diversity in long-lived than aged donors. Reliance upon unsorted PBMCs precluded definitive naive versus antigen-experienced comparison.

The receptor was derived from a man older than 75 in good health. Sequenced sample: blood.

CDR3 nucleotides: TGTGCCAGCAGTCCCTTTCCTGTGGATGAGCAGTTCTTC. Protein product: CASSPFPVDEQFF. The genes are TRBV28 and TRBJ2-1; D is unresolved. The CDR3 runs 13 residues. CDR1 is MDHEN and CDR2 is SYDVKM in the germline V gene. Trimming cost V 5 bases and J 8 bases, with 13 bases left between them.